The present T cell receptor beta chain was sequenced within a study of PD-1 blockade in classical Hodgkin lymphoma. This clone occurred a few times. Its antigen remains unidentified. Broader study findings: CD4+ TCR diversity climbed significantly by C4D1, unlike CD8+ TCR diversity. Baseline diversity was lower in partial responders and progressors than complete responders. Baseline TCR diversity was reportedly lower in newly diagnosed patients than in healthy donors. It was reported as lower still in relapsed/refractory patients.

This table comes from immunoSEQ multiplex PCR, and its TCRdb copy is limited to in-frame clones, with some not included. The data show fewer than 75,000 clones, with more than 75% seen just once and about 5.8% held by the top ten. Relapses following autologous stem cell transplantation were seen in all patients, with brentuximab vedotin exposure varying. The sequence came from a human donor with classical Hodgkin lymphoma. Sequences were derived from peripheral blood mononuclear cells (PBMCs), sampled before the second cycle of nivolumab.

The CDR3 spells CAAQGGQRWSSYNSPLHF. The CDR3 coding sequence is TGTGCCGCTCAGGGTGGACAGCGCTGGAGCTCCTATAATTCACCCCTCCACTTT. This rearrangement joins TRBV7-9 to TRBJ1-6; a possible D gene is TRBD1 (6 bases). Trimming removed 11 bases at V and 0 bases at J, with 23 bases between. From germline, CDR1 is SEHNR and CDR2 FQNEAQ (reference sequence). The CDR3 covers 18 residues.